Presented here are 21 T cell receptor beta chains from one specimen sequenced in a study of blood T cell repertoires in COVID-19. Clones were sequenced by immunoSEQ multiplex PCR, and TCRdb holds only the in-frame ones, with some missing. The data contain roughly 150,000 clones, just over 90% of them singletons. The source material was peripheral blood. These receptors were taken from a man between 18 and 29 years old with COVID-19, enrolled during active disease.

The chain's CDR3 is CAWSVLGGNSPLHF. In nucleotides, the CDR3 is TGTGCCTGGAGTGTACTTGGGGGGAATTCACCCCTCCACTTT. The rearrangement links TRBV30 to TRBJ1-6; D perhaps matches TRBD1 (5 bases). This CDR3 is built from 14 residues. The V end lost 0 bases, the J end lost 7 bases, and 10 bases lay between the germline ends. Germline CDR1 is GTSNPN and CDR2 is SVGIG (reference sequence).

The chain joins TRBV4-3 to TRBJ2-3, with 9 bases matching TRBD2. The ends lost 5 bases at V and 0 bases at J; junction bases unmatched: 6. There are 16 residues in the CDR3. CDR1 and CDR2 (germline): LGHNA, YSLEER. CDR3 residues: CASSKSSGGSTDTQYF. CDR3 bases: TGCGCCAGCAGCAAAAGTAGCGGGGGAAGCACAGATACGCAGTATTTT.

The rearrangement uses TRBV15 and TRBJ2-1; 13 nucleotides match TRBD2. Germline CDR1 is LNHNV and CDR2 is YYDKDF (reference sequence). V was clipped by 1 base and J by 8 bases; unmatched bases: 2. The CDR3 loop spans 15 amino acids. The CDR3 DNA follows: TGTGCCACCAGCAGAGGACTAGCGGGAGGCGATGAGCAGTTCTTC. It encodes CATSRGLAGGDEQFF.

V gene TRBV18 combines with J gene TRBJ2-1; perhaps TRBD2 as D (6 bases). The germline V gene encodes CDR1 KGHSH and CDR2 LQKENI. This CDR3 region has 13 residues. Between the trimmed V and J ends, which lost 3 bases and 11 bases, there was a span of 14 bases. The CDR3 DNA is TGTGCCAGCTCACCCCAGGGACTGGCCAAGCAGTTCTTC. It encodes CASSPQGLAKQFF. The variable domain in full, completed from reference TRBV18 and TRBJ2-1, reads NAGVMQNPRHLVRRRGQEARLRCSPMKGHSHVYWYRQLPEEGLKFMVYLQKENIIDESGMPKERFSAEFPKEGPSILRIQQVVRGDSAAYFCASSPQGLAKQFFGPGTRLTVL.

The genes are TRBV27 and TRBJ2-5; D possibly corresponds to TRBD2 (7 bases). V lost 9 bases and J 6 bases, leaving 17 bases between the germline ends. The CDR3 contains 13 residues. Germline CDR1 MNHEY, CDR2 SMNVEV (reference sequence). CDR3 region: CASGGGGPKTQYF. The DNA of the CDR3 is TGTGCCAGTGGAGGGGGAGGGCCCAAGACCCAGTACTTC.

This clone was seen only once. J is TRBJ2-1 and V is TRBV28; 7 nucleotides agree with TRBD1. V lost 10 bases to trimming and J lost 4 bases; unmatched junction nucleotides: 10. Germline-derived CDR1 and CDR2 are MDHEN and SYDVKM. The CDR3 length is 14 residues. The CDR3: CAIIRDSEYNEQFF. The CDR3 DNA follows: TGTGCCATAATCCGGGACAGTGAATACAATGAGCAGTTCTTC.

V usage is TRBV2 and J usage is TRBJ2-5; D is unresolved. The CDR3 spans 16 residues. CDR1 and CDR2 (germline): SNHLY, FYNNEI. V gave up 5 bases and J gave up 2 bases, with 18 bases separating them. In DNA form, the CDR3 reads TGTGCCAGCAGTTGGGCAGGTACTTTCAATCAAGAGACCCAGTACTTC. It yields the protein CASSWAGTFNQETQYF.

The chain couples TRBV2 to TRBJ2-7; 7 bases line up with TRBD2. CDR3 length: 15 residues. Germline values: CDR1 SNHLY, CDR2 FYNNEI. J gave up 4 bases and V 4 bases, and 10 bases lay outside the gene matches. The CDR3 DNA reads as TGTGCCAGCAGTGCCGAGGGAGGGCCGATATACGAGCAGTACTTC. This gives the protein CASSAEGGPIYEQYF.

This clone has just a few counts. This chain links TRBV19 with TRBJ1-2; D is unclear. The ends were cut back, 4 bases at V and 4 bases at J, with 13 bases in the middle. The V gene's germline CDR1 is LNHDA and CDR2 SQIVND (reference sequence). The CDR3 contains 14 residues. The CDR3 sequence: CASSSPGGAYGYTF. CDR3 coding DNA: TGTGCCAGTAGTAGCCCCGGCGGAGCCTATGGCTACACCTTC.

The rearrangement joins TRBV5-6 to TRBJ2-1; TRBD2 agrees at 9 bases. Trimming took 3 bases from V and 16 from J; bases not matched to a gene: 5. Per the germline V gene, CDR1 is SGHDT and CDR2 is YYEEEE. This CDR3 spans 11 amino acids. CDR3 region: CASSSGTSSFF. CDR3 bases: TGTGCCAGCAGCTCCGGGACTAGCTCCTTCTTC.

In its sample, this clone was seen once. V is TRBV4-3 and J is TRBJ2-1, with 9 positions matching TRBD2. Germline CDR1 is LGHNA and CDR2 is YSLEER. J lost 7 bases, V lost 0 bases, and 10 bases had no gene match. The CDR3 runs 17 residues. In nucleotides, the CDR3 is TGCGCCAGCAGCCAAGATGTCGGACTAGCGAATAATAATGAGCAGTTCTTC. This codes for CASSQDVGLANNNEQFF.

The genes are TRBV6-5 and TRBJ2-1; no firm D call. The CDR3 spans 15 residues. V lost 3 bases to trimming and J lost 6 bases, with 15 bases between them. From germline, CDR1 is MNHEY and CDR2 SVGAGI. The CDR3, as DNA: TGTGCCAGCAGTTATTTCGAGACATCCATCAATGAGCAGTTCTTC. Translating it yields CASSYFETSINEQFF.

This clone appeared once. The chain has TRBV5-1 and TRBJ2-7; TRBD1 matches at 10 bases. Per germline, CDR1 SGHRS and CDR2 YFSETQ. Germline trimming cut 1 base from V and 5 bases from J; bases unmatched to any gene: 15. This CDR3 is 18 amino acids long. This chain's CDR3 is CASSLFQFSGQGSNEQYF. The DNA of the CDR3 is TGCGCCAGCAGCTTGTTTCAATTTTCGGGACAGGGGAGCAACGAGCAGTACTTC.

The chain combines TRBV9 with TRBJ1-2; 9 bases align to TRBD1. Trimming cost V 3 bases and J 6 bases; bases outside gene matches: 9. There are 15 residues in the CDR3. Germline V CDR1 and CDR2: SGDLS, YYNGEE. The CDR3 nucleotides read TGTGCCAGCAGCGCCTGGGACAGGGAAGGGGATGGCTACACCTTC. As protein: CASSAWDREGDGYTF.

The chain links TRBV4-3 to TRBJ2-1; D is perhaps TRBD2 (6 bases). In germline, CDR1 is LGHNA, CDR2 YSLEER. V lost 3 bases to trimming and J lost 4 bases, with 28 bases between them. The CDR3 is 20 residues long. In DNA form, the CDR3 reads TGCGCCAGCAGCCAGAACCTTAGTTATCGGGGGTCGTTCAGGTACAATGAGCAGTTCTTC. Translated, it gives CASSQNLSYRGSFRYNEQFF.

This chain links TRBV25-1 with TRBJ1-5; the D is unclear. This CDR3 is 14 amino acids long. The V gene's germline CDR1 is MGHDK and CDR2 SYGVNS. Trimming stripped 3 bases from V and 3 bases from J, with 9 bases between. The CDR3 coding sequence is TGTGCCAGCAGTGATTCAAATCCCAATCAGCCCCAGCATTTT. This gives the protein CASSDSNPNQPQHF. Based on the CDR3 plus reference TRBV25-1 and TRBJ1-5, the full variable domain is EADIYQTPRYLVIGTGKKITLECSQTMGHDKMYWYQQDPGMELHLIHYSYGVNSTEKGDLSSESTVSRIRTEHFPLTLESARPSHTSQYLCASSDSNPNQPQHFGDGTRLSIL.

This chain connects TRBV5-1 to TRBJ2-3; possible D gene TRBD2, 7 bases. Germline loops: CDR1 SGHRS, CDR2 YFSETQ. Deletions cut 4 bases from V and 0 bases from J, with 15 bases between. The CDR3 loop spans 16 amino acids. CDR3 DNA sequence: TGCGCCAGCAGCCCAGGGGACTACCCTAGCACAGATACGCAGTATTTT. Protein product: CASSPGDYPSTDTQYF.

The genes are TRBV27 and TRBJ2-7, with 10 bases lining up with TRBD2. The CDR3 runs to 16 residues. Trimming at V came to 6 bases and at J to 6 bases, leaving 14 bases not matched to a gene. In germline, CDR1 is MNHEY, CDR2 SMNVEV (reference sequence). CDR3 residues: CASSPTPSGSFREQYF. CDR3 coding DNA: TGTGCCAGCAGCCCAACCCCTAGCGGGAGTTTTCGCGAGCAGTACTTC.

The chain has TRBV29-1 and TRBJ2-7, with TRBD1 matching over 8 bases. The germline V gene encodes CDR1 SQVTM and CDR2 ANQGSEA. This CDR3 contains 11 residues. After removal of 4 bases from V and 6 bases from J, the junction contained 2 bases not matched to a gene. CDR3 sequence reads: CSVGTGREQYF. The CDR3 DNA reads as TGCAGCGTTGGGACAGGGCGCGAGCAGTACTTC.

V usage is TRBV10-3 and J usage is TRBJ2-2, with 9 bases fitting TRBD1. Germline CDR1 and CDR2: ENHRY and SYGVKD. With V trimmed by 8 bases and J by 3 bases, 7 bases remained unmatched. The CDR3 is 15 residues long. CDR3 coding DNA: TGTGCCATCGCCCGGGACAGGGATCACACCGGGGAGCTGTTTTTT. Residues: CAIARDRDHTGELFF.

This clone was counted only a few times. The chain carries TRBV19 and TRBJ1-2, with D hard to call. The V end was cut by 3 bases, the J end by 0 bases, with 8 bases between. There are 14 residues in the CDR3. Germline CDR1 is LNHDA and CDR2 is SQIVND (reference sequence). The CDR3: CASSIVLANYGYTF. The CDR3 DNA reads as TGTGCCAGTAGTATCGTCCTAGCTAACTATGGCTACACCTTC. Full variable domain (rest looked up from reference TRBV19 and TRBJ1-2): DGGITQSPKYLFRKEGQNVTLSCEQNLNHDAMYWYRQDPGQGLRLIYYSQIVNDFQKGDIAEGYSVSREKKESFPLTVTSAQKNPTAFYLCASSIVLANYGYTFGSGTRLTVV.